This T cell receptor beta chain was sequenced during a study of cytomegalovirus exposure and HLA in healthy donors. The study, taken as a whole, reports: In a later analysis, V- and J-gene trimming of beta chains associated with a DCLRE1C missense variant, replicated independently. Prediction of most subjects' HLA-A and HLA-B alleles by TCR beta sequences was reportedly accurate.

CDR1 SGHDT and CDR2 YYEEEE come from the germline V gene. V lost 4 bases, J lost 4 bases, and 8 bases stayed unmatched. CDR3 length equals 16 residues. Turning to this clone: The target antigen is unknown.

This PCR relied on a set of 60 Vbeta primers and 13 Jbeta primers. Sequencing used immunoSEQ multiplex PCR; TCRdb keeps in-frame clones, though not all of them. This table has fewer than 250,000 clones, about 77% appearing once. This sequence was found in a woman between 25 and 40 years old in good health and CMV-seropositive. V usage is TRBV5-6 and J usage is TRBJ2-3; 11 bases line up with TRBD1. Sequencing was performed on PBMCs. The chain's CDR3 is CASSGGTGGYPDTQYF. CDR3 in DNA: TGTGCCAGCAGCGGTGGGACAGGGGGATATCCAGATACGCAGTATTTT.